Below are 7 T cell receptor beta chains sequenced from a single sample in a study of blood T cell repertoires in COVID-19. Assay used: immunoSEQ multiplex PCR; TCRdb lists only in-frame clones, some missing. The repertoire consists of about 84,000 clones, with around 83% occurring once and the leading ten covering roughly 36%. Sequencing was carried out using peripheral blood. All receptors derive from a man aged 80 or over with active or convalescent COVID-19.

This chain uses TRBV7-2 with TRBJ2-1; D is possibly TRBD2 (6 bases). This CDR3 comprises 14 residues. From germline, CDR1 is SGHTA and CDR2 FQGNSA. The germline V and J ends were trimmed by 6 bases and 7 bases, with 16 bases remaining between them. CDR3 sequence reads: CASRSGGAGNEQFF. The CDR3 DNA is TGTGCCAGCAGGAGTGGAGGGGCAGGGAATGAGCAGTTCTTC.

This clone is judged large (0.1 to 1%). The CDR3 DNA sequence: TGTGCCAGCAGTAGCGCAAACAGGGGCCTACACGAGCAGTACTTC. Translation: CASSSANRGLHEQYF. V and J are TRBV27 and TRBJ2-7; 7 bases are a match to TRBD1. Germline CDR1 and CDR2: MNHEY and SMNVEV (reference sequence). This CDR3 has 15 residues. The V and J ends lost 5 bases and 5 bases, in that order; junction bases with no gene match: 12.

V gene TRBV4-1 combines with J gene TRBJ2-5; no definite D call. This CDR3 comprises 14 residues. V was clipped by 5 bases and J by 4 bases, with 14 bases between them. The germline CDR1 and CDR2 sequences are MGHRA and YSYEKL. CDR3: CASSDPRGLETQYF. The DNA for the CDR3 is TGCGCCAGCAGCGACCCGAGAGGTTTAGAGACCCAGTACTTC.

The rearrangement uses TRBV27 and TRBJ2-1; D call uncertain. V was clipped by 3 bases and J by 4 bases, with 7 bases between them. The CDR3 sequence is 13 residues long. Germline loops: CDR1 MNHEY, CDR2 SMNVEV (reference sequence). The DNA for the CDR3 is TGTGCCAGCAGTTTCGTCGCGTACAATGAGCAGTTCTTC. Translating it yields CASSFVAYNEQFF.

The V and J genes are TRBV5-8 and TRBJ1-3; TRBD1 aligns across 8 bases. J was trimmed by 3 bases and V by 0 bases; bases with no gene match: 2. Germline CDR1 is SGHTS and CDR2 is YDEGEE. CDR3 length equals 15 residues. CDR3: CASSLDRGYGNTIYF. The CDR3 DNA follows: TGTGCCAGCAGCTTGGACAGGGGGTATGGAAACACCATATATTTT.

This chain joins TRBV5-1 and TRBJ2-1, with TRBD2 matching over 7 bases. The CDR3 has 14 amino acids. Germline CDR1 reads SGHRS; CDR2 reads YFSETQ. After removal of 4 bases from V and 3 bases from J, the junction contained 4 bases not matched to a gene. The CDR3 nucleotides read TGCGCCAGCAGCCCTAGCGGAAACTACAATGAGCAGTTCTTC. Encoded protein: CASSPSGNYNEQFF.

The chain joins TRBV28 to TRBJ2-7; 7 bases fit TRBD2. Germline CDR1 is MDHEN and CDR2 is SYDVKM. The CDR3 is made up of 15 amino acids. V shed 7 bases, J shed 2 bases, and the junction held 11 bases outside the gene matches. CDR3 coding DNA: TGTGCCAGCACCACTATTAGCGGGCTTACCTACGAGCAGTACTTC. Amino acid sequence: CASTTISGLTYEQYF.